The 2 T cell receptor beta chains given below trace back to one sample, sequenced in a study of graft-versus-host responses after intestinal transplantation. TCRdb's table, derived via immunoSEQ multiplex PCR, lists solely in-frame clones and lacks some. Among some 110,000 clones listed, roughly 93% were seen once. No antigens are known for them. This material consisted of unstimulated CD8+ T cells sorted from spleen or lymph node cells, taken before transplant. Receptor source: a human donor who was the organ donor for an intestinal transplant.

The chain is built from TRBV28 and TRBJ1-4; the match to TRBD1 covers 7 bases. Per the germline V gene, CDR1 is MDHEN and CDR2 is SYDVKM. V lost 6 bases, J lost 7 bases, and 14 bases stayed unmatched. The CDR3 loop spans 16 amino acids. CDR3: CASRPNRDRPFEKLFF. CDR3 nucleotide sequence: TGTGCCAGCAGACCCAACCGGGACAGACCTTTTGAAAAACTGTTTTTT. The full variable domain, rest sourced from reference TRBV28 and TRBJ1-4, is DVKVTQSSRYLVKRTGEKVFLECVQDMDHENMFWYRQDPGLGLRLIYFSYDVKMKEKGDIPEGYSVSREKKERFSLILESASTNQTSMYLCASRPNRDRPFEKLFFGSGTQLSVL.

V is TRBV7-2 and J is TRBJ2-2; 7 bases map to TRBD2. This CDR3 region has 14 residues. V lost 0 bases to trimming and J lost 6 bases; unmatched junction nucleotides: 1. The germline gives CDR1 SGHTA, CDR2 FQGNSA. The CDR3 protein is CASSLAGGPGELFF. Written as DNA, the CDR3 is TGTGCCAGCAGCTTAGCGGGAGGGCCCGGGGAGCTGTTTTTT. The full variable domain, completed using reference TRBV7-2 and TRBJ2-2, is GAGVSQSPSNKVTEKGKDVELRCDPISGHTALYWYRQSLGQGLEFLIYFQGNSAPDKSGLPSDRFSAERTGGSVSTLTIQRTQQEDSAVYLCASSLAGGPGELFFGEGSRLTVL.